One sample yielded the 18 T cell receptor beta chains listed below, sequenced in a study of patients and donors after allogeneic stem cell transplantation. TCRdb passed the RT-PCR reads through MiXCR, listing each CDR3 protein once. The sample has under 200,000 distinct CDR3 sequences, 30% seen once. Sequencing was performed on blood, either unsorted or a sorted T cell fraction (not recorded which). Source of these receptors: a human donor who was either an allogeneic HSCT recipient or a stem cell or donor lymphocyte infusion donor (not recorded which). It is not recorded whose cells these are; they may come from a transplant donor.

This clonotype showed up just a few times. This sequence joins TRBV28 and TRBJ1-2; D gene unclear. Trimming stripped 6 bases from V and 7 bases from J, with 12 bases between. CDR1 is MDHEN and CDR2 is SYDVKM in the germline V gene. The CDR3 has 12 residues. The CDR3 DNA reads TGTGCCAGCAGCAACGGACTGACTGGCTACACCTTC. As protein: CASSNGLTGYTF.

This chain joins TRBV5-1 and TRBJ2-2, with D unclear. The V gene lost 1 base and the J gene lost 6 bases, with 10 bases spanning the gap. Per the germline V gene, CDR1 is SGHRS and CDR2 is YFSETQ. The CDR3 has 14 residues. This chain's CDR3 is CASSLRATAGELFF. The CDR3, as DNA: TGCGCCAGCAGCTTGAGGGCTACGGCCGGGGAGCTGTTTTTT. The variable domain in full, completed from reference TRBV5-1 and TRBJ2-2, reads KAGVTQTPRYLIKTRGQQVTLSCSPISGHRSVSWYQQTPGQGLQFLFEYFSETQRNKGNFPGRFSGRQFSNSRSEMNVSTLELGDSALYLCASSLRATAGELFFGEGSRLTVL.

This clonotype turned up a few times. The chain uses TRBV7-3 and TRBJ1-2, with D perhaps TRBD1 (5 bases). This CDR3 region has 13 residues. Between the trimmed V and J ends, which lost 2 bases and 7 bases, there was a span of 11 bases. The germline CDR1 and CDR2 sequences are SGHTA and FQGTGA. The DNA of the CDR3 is TGTGCCAGCAGCTTACAGGGAATGGGTGGCTACACCTTC. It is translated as CASSLQGMGGYTF. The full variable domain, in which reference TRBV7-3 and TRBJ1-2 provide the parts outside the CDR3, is GAGVSQTPSNKVTEKGKYVELRCDPISGHTALYWYRQSLGQGPEFLIYFQGTGAADDSGLPNDRFFAVRPEGSVSTLKIQRTERGDSAVYLCASSLQGMGGYTFGSGTRLTVV.

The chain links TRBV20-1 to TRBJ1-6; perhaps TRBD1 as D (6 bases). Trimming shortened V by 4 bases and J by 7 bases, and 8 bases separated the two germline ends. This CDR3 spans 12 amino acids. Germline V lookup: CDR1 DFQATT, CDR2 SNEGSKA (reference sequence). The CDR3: CSAKGGNSPLHF. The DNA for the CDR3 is TGCAGTGCTAAAGGGGGGAATTCACCCCTCCACTTT.

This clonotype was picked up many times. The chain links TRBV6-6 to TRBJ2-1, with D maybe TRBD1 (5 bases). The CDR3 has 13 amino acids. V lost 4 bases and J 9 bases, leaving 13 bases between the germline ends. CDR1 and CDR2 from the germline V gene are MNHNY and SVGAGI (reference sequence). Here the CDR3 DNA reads TGTGCCAGCAGTTCCCAGGGTGTAGGTGAGCAGTTCTTC. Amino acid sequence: CASSSQGVGEQFF.

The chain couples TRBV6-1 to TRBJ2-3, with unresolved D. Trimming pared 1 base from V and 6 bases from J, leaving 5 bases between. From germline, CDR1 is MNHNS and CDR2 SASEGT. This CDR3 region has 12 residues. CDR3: CASSEVADTQYF. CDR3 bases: TGTGCCAGCAGTGAAGTGGCTGATACGCAGTATTTT.

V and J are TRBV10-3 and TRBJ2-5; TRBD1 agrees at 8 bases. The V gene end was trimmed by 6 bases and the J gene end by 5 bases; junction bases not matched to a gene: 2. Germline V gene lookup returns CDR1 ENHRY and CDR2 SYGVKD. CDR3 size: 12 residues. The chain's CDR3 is CAIRDREETQYF. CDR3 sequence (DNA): TGTGCCATCAGGGACAGGGAGGAGACCCAGTACTTC.

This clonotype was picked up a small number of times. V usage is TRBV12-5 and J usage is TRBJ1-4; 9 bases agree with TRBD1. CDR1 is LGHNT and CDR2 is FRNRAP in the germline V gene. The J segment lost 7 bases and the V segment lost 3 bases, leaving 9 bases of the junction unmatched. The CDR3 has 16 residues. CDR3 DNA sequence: TGTGCTAGTGGTTTTCGGGACAGGGAAGGGAGTGAAAAACTGTTTTTT. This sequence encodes CASGFRDREGSEKLFF.

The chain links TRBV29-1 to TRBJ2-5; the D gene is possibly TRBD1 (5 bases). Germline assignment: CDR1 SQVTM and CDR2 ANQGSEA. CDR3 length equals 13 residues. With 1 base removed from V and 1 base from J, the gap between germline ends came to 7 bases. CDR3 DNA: TGCAGCGTTGAAGGCCAGGGCCAAGAGACCCAGTACTTC. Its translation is CSVEGQGQETQYF.

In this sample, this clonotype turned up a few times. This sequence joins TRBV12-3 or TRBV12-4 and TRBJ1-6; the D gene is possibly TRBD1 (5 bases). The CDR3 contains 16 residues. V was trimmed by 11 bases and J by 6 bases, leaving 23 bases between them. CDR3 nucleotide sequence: TGTGCCTCCTCCCCGGGGGAGAAGGGCTTTAATTCACCCCTCCACTTT. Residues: CASSPGEKGFNSPLHF.

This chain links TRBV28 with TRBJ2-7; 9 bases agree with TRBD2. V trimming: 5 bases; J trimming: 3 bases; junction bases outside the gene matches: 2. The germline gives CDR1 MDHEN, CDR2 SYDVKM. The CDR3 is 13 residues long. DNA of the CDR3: TGTGCCAGCAGTCGAGCGGGAGGCTACGAGCAGTACTTC. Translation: CASSRAGGYEQYF.

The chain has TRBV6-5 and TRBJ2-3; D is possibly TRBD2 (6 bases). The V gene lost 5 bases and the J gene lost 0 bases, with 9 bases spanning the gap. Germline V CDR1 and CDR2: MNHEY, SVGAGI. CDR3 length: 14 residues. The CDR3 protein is CASSLATSTDTQYF. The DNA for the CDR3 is TGTGCCAGCAGTCTAGCGACCAGCACAGATACGCAGTATTTT.

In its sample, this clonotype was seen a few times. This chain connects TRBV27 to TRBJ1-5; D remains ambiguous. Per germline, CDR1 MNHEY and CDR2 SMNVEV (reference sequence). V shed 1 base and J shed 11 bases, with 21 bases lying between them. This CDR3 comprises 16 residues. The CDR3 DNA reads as TGTGCCAGCAGTTTATACCCCACGACACGAGGGAGGGCCCAGCATTTT. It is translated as CASSLYPTTRGRAQHF.

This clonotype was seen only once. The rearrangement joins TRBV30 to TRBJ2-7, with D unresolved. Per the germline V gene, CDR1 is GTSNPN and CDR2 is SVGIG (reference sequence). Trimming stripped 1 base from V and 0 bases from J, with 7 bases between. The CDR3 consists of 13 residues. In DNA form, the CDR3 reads TGTGCCTGGAGTGATTGGAGCTCCTACGAGCAGTACTTC. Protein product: CAWSDWSSYEQYF. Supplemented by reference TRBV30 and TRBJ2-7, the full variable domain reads SQTIHQWPATLVQPVGSPLSLECTVEGTSNPNLYWYRQAAGRGLQLLFYSVGIGQISSEVPQNLSASRPQDRQFILSSKKLLLSDSGFYLCAWSDWSSYEQYFGPGTRLTVT.

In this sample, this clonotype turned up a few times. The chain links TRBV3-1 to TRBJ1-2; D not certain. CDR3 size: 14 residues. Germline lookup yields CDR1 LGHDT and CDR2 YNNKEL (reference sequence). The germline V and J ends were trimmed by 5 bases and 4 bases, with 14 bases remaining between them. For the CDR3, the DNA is TGTGCCAGCAGCTATGCCATTCCGGGCTATGGCTACACCTTC. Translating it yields CASSYAIPGYGYTF.

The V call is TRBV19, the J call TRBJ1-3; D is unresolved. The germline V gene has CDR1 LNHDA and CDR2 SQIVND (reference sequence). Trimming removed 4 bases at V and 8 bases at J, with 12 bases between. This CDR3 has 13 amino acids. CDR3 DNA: TGTGCCAGTAGTAAAGTTGGCGGGGACACCATATATTTT. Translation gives CASSKVGGDTIYF.

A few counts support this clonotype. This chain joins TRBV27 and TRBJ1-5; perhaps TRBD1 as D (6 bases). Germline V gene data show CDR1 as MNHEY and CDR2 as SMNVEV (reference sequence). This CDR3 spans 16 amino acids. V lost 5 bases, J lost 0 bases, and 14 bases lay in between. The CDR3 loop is CASSITGTYSNQPQHF. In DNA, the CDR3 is TGTGCCAGCAGTATTACAGGGACGTATAGCAATCAGCCCCAGCATTTT.

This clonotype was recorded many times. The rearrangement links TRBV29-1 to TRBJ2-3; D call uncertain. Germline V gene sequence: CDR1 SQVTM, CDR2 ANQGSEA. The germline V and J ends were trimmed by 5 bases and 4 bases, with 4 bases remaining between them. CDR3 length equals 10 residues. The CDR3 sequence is CSVPADTQYF. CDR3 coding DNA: TGCAGCGTTCCAGCAGATACGCAGTATTTT.